The rows below give T cell receptor beta chains drawn from one sample of a study of blood T cell repertoires in COVID-19. Some clones are missing from TCRdb's copy, which holds only in-frame ones; the method was immunoSEQ multiplex PCR. The sample consists of over 60,000 clones, roughly 89% of them appearing once. The sample comprised peripheral blood. The source is a woman aged 45 to 65 with active COVID-19. Both conserved end residues are part of each CDR3. The D gene is left open where the match is weak. Size is omitted from some rows. Given values are once, few, many or a class for expanded clones.

TGTGCCAGCAGTTTTTCCACCCTGGACAGAGGGGAGACCCAGTACTTC,CASSFSTLDRGETQYF,NA,NA,TRBJ2-5,TRBV28
TGTGCCAGCAGCCATCAGGGGGCGTCGGACTATGGCTACACCTTC,CASSHQGASDYGYTF,TRBD1,NA,TRBJ1-2,TRBV6-6
TGTGCCAGCAGCCCCGGGACTAGCGGGTTACCTCCGTCCGAGCAGTACTTC,CASSPGTSGLPPSEQYF,TRBD2,NA,TRBJ2-7,TRBV7-3
TGTGCCAGCAGTTTGGGGCTAGTCGAGCAGTACTTC,CASSLGLVEQYF,NA,few,TRBJ2-7,TRBV28
TGCACCAGCAGCCCCGGACTAGCGGGAGACAAAAACATTCAGTACTTC,CTSSPGLAGDKNIQYF,NA,NA,TRBJ2-4,TRBV1
TGTGCCAGCAGCCCGGGACACCTCATGAACACTGAAGCTTTCTTT,CASSPGHLMNTEAFF,NA,NA,TRBJ1-1,TRBV11-2
TGTGCCAGCAGCGTAGTAGCGGGAGCGGGCGGGGAGCTGTTTTTT,CASSVVAGAGGELFF,TRBD2,few,TRBJ2-2,TRBV9
TGTGCCAGCAGCTCAGGGACAGGGATCAATGAGCAGTTCTTC,CASSSGTGINEQFF,TRBD1,NA,TRBJ2-1,TRBV7-3
TGTGCCAGCAGCTTATCGCGGAGCTCCTACAATGAGCAGTTCTTC,CASSLSRSSYNEQFF,NA,NA,TRBJ2-1,TRBV7-3
TGTGCCAGCAGTTTGGTTAGCGGGAGTCCCCACGAGCAGTACTTC,CASSLVSGSPHEQYF,TRBD2,NA,TRBJ2-7,TRBV27
TGTGCCACCAGTCCCCTGGGACTAGCGGGAGTCAATGAGCAGTTCTTC,CATSPLGLAGVNEQFF,TRBD2,NA,TRBJ2-1,TRBV24-1
TGCAGCGTTGAACCCGCAGGGTTGGAGACCCAGTACTTC,CSVEPAGLETQYF,NA,NA,TRBJ2-5,TRBV29-1
TGTGCCAGCAGCCCTGGGGAGCTTAACTATGGCTACACCTTC,CASSPGELNYGYTF,NA,NA,TRBJ1-2,TRBV6-6
TGTGCCAGTAGTATCCGACTGTCCGCCTACGAGCAGTACTTC,CASSIRLSAYEQYF,NA,once,TRBJ2-7,TRBV19
TGTGCCTGGAGTTCTGATACAGGATTCCAAGAGACCCAGTACTTC,CAWSSDTGFQETQYF,NA,NA,TRBJ2-5,TRBV30
TGTGCCAGCAGCAAAGCGCTCTTGCGGGCAGGAAGGGTCGGCACTGAAGCTTTCTTT,CASSKALLRAGRVGTEAFF,NA,NA,TRBJ1-1,TRBV21-1
TGTGCCAGCAGCCAAGGGTCTGGGCGGGGGATCACTGAAGCTTTCTTT,CASSQGSGRGITEAFF,NA,NA,TRBJ1-1,TRBV14
TGTGCCAGCAGCCAAGGGGGGACTAGCGGGTCCCGGACCGACAATGAGCAGTTCTTC,CASSQGGTSGSRTDNEQFF,TRBD2,NA,TRBJ2-1,TRBV4-2
TGTGCCACCAGCAGAGTGGGGCGCTTGGTCGGGCAGTTCTTC,CATSRVGRLVGQFF,NA,NA,TRBJ2-1,TRBV15
TGTGCCAGCAACGCGGACAGGGGGGGCAATCAGCCCCAGCATTTT,CASNADRGGNQPQHF,TRBD1,NA,TRBJ1-5,TRBV2
TGTGCCAGCCGGGCGGGAGAATCAGGTGAGCAGTTCTTC,CASRAGESGEQFF,TRBD2,NA,TRBJ2-1,TRBV2
TGTGCCAGCAGCCAAGCTTCAGGGTCGGGCAATGAGCAGTTCTTC,CASSQASGSGNEQFF,NA,NA,TRBJ2-1,TRBV3-1/TRBV3-2
TGCGCCAGCAGCTTGGACAGGGGGACTGAAGCTTTCTTT,CASSLDRGTEAFF,TRBD1,NA,TRBJ1-1,TRBV5-1
TGTGCCAGCAGTCACACAGATACGCAGTATTTT,CASSHTDTQYF,NA,NA,TRBJ2-3,TRBV3-1/TRBV3-2
TGTGCCAGCAGTCCACAACAGGGGGCTTACGAAAAACTGTTTTTT,CASSPQQGAYEKLFF,TRBD1,NA,TRBJ1-4,TRBV6-5
TGTGCCAGCAGCTCTACTAGCGGGAGTGGGTCCGGGGAGCTGTTTTTT,CASSSTSGSGSGELFF,TRBD2,once,TRBJ2-2,TRBV3-1/TRBV3-2
TGTGCCAGCAGCCAAGACGCGACTAGCGGGAGTGACGGGGAGCTGTTTTTT,CASSQDATSGSDGELFF,TRBD2,NA,TRBJ2-2,TRBV3-1/TRBV3-2
TGTGCCAGCAGCCGGGAGGGCCTAGCGGGAACAGATACGCAGTATTTT,CASSREGLAGTDTQYF,TRBD2,NA,TRBJ2-3,TRBV3-1/TRBV3-2
TGTGCCATCAGTGAAGAAGCAGGGCTCCACTACGAGCAGTACTTC,CAISEEAGLHYEQYF,NA,NA,TRBJ2-7,TRBV10-3
TGTGCCAGCAGCCAGCAGGCGGGGGAAAAACTGTTTTTT,CASSQQAGEKLFF,NA,NA,TRBJ1-4,TRBV4-2
TGTGCCAGCAGCCTGGGGCAGCGGTACCAAGAGACCCAGTACTTC,CASSLGQRYQETQYF,NA,NA,TRBJ2-5,TRBV5-8
TGTGCCACCGTGGAGGGGGCGGGTACAGATACGCAGTATTTT,CATVEGAGTDTQYF,NA,NA,TRBJ2-3,TRBV6-5
TGTGCCAGCAGCGTAGTGGCGGGAGCGAGCACCGGGGAGCTGTTTTTT,CASSVVAGASTGELFF,TRBD2,few,TRBJ2-2,TRBV9
TGTGCCAGCAGTGATGGACAGGGCGCCTATGGCTACACCTTC,CASSDGQGAYGYTF,TRBD1,NA,TRBJ1-2,TRBV6-4
TGCAGCGTTGAGTACGGGAGGGCCAAAAACATTCAGTACTTC,CSVEYGRAKNIQYF,TRBD2,NA,TRBJ2-4,TRBV29-1
TGTGCCAGCTCACCAAATGCAGCCCAGGGGACTGGAAACACCATATATTTT,CASSPNAAQGTGNTIYF,NA,NA,TRBJ1-3,TRBV18
TGTGCCAGCAGCCAAGTCAATCGGGGCGGGGGTGAGACCCAGTACTTC,CASSQVNRGGGETQYF,TRBD2,NA,TRBJ2-5,TRBV3-1/TRBV3-2
TGTGCCAGCAGCTTGGAAGCGGGAGGGTACAATGAGCAGTTCTTC,CASSLEAGGYNEQFF,TRBD2,NA,TRBJ2-1,TRBV5-6
TGTGCCAGCAGTGAAAAGGGGGCCCTCGGCCACGCGCGGCCCCCAGGTACGCAGTATTTT,CASSEKGALGHARPPGTQYF,TRBD1,NA,TRBJ2-3,TRBV2
TGTGCCAGCAGCCATGACCCCCCGGGGGGAGGATCACCCCTCCACTTT,CASSHDPPGGGSPLHF,NA,NA,TRBJ1-6,TRBV3-1/TRBV3-2
TGTGCCAGTAGTAACCCGGGACAGGGCTATGGCTACACCTTC,CASSNPGQGYGYTF,TRBD1,few,TRBJ1-2,TRBV19
TGTGCCAGCAGCTTAGTCGGGACAGGGGGAGGTGAGCAGTACTTC,CASSLVGTGGGEQYF,TRBD1,NA,TRBJ2-7,TRBV11-2
TGTGCCAGCAGCCAAGACCCCGGAGGTGGGGTAGAGACCCAGTACTTC,CASSQDPGGGVETQYF,NA,NA,TRBJ2-5,TRBV4-2
TGCGCCAGCAGCTTGGAGGGGCGGGGGCACACTGAAGCTTTCTTT,CASSLEGRGHTEAFF,NA,NA,TRBJ1-1,TRBV5-1
TGCAGCGTTGATAAGAGATCTCAAGAGACCCAGTACTTC,CSVDKRSQETQYF,NA,NA,TRBJ2-5,TRBV29-1
TGTGCCAGCAGCCAAGAAGTCGGGATAAACACCGGGGAGCTGTTTTTT,CASSQEVGINTGELFF,NA,once,TRBJ2-2,TRBV3-1/TRBV3-2
TGTGCCAGCCAAGCGGAGTATTACTACAATGAGCAGTTCTTC,CASQAEYYYNEQFF,NA,NA,TRBJ2-1,TRBV11-2
TGCGCCAGCAGCGGGGGACAGGGCTCCTACAATGAGCAGTTCTTC,CASSGGQGSYNEQFF,TRBD1,NA,TRBJ2-1,TRBV5-1
TGTGCCAGCAGCGTCCCTCAGGGGGCCTCGAACACCGGGGAGCTGTTTTTT,CASSVPQGASNTGELFF,TRBD1,NA,TRBJ2-2,TRBV2
TGTGCCACCCGGGACAGGGGAGGGACCGGGGAGCTGTTTTTT,CATRDRGGTGELFF,TRBD1,NA,TRBJ2-2,TRBV3-1/TRBV3-2
TGCGCCAGCAGCTACCGACAGGGGGTCTCTGGGGCCAACGTCCTGACTTTC,CASSYRQGVSGANVLTF,TRBD1,NA,TRBJ2-6,TRBV5-1
TGCGCCAGCAGCTTGGAAGGCGGGAGATCGTACAATGAGCAGTTCTTC,CASSLEGGRSYNEQFF,TRBD2,NA,TRBJ2-1,TRBV5-1
TGTGCCAGCAGTGACGCGACCGGGTGGTCCACCGGGGAGCTGTTTTTT,CASSDATGWSTGELFF,NA,NA,TRBJ2-2,TRBV6-1
TGTGCCAACAGGGGGCTCGGAAACACCATATATTTT,CANRGLGNTIYF,TRBD1,NA,TRBJ1-3,TRBV2
TGTGCCAGCAGCTTAGACAACCAGGGTCAAGCTTTCTTT,CASSLDNQGQAFF,NA,NA,TRBJ1-1,TRBV7-9